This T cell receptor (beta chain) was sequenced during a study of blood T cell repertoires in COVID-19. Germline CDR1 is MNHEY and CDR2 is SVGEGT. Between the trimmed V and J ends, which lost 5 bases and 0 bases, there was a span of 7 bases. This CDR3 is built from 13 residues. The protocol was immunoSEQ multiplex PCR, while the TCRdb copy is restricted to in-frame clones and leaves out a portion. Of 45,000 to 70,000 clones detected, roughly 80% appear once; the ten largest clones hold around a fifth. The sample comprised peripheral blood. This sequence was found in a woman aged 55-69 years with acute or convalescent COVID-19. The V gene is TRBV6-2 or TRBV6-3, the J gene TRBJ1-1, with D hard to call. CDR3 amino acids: CASSTTLNTEAFF. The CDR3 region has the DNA TGTGCCAGCAGTACAACCCTGAACACTGAAGCTTTCTTT.